The next 13 T cell receptor beta chains were all read from a single sample in a study of T cells after yellow fever vaccination. One entry per CDR3 protein results from TCRdb running MiXCR on the 5' RACE reads. The sample shows almost 70,000 distinct CDR3 sequences, approximately 5.9% of them seen only once. The specimen comprised CD4+ T cells sorted from PBMCs, sampled roughly 15 days after the first yellow fever vaccination. These receptors were obtained from a man between 18 and 29 years old who received the YFV17D yellow fever vaccine.

This clonotype showed up many times. This chain connects TRBV5-1 to TRBJ2-5; D is perhaps TRBD1 (7 bases). V lost 4 bases and J 4 bases, leaving 17 bases between the germline ends. CDR3 length: 15 amino acids. In germline, CDR1 is SGHRS, CDR2 YFSETQ. CDR3 sequence reads: CASSPRQGGTETQYF. CDR3 DNA sequence: TGCGCCAGCAGCCCCCGACAGGGCGGGACAGAGACCCAGTACTTC.

This clonotype was picked up many times. This CDR3 reads CASSSDRARAFF. The CDR3 region has the DNA TGTGCCAGCAGCTCTGACCGGGCGAGAGCTTTCTTT. This rearrangement joins TRBV7-9 to TRBJ1-1; D unclear. The germline gives CDR1 SEHNR, CDR2 FQNEAQ (reference sequence). The length of the CDR3 is 12 residues. Trimming removed 4 bases at V and 10 bases at J, with 13 bases between.

As for this clonotype: Since a much larger clone is just one base distant, this may be a read error. The gene calls are TRBV12-3 or TRBV12-4 and TRBJ2-7; D uncertain. Trimming removed 2 bases at V and 6 bases at J, with 8 bases between. The length of the CDR3 is 12 residues. The CDR3 nucleotides read TGTGCCAGCAGTTTAAATTGCGCCGAGCAGTACTTC. Its protein product is CASSLNCAEQYF.

At least ten counts were recorded for this clonotype. The V call is TRBV12-3 or TRBV12-4, the J call TRBJ2-1, with 9 bases lining up with TRBD2. V shed 6 bases, J shed 13 bases, and the junction held 7 bases outside the gene matches. The CDR3 runs to 12 residues. The CDR3 region has the DNA TGTGCCAGCAGCAGACTAGCGGAGCTACAGTTCTTC. This codes for CASSRLAELQFF.

This clonotype occurred many times. This chain links TRBV7-3 with TRBJ1-1; no reliable D call. This CDR3 comprises 13 residues. V dropped 5 bases and J dropped 5 bases, with 12 bases sitting between them. The germline V gene has CDR1 SGHTA and CDR2 FQGTGA. Written as DNA, the CDR3 is TGTGCCAGCAGCCCCGGTCGGATGACTGAAGCTTTCTTT. Encoded protein: CASSPGRMTEAFF.

In this sample, this clonotype turned up many times. V usage is TRBV7-2 and J usage is TRBJ2-1; the match to TRBD2 covers 9 bases. Germline V gene data show CDR1 as SGHTA and CDR2 as FQGNSA. With V trimmed by 2 bases and J by 10 bases, 0 bases remained unmatched. The CDR3 loop spans 12 amino acids. The CDR3 nucleotides read TGTGCCAGCAGCTTACTAGCGGGGGAGCAGTTCTTC. This sequence encodes CASSLLAGEQFF.

Ten or more counts support this clonotype. This rearrangement joins TRBV12-3 or TRBV12-4 to TRBJ2-5; D is unresolved. The CDR3 runs 13 residues. The V gene lost 6 bases and the J gene lost 6 bases, with 14 bases spanning the gap. The CDR3: CASSPSAVKTQYF. The CDR3 DNA reads TGTGCCAGCAGCCCCTCCGCGGTTAAGACCCAGTACTTC.

There are many counts of this clonotype. The chain combines TRBV5-1 with TRBJ2-3; 8 nucleotides agree with TRBD2. The V segment lost 1 base and the J segment 4 bases; nucleotides outside the gene matches: 5. Per the germline V gene, CDR1 is SGHRS and CDR2 is YFSETQ. The CDR3 has 15 amino acids. The CDR3 DNA reads as TGCGCCAGCAGCTTGATTAGCGGGGAGGCAGATACGCAGTATTTT. Translated: CASSLISGEADTQYF.

The chain couples TRBV6-1 to TRBJ2-3; D is perhaps TRBD1 (5 bases). The CDR3 spans 14 residues. Germline-derived CDR1 and CDR2 are MNHNS and SASEGT. V was cut by 7 bases and J by 0 bases, with 11 bases left in between. CDR3 loop: CASTRRQSTDTQYF. CDR3 in DNA: TGTGCCAGCACCCGCCGACAGAGCACAGATACGCAGTATTTT.

This clonotype has at least ten counts. The chain carries TRBV6-2 or TRBV6-3 and TRBJ2-1; D unresolved. This CDR3 contains 14 residues. Germline V gives CDR1 MNHEY, CDR2 SVGEGT. Trimming removed 6 bases at V and 7 bases at J, with 16 bases between. CDR3 region: CASSPHVGKNEQFF. CDR3 nucleotide sequence: TGTGCCAGCAGCCCGCACGTGGGGAAAAATGAGCAGTTCTTC.

The chain is built from TRBV5-5 and TRBJ1-4; D gene ambiguous. The germline V and J ends were trimmed by 7 bases and 5 bases, with 24 bases remaining between them. The CDR3 is made up of 17 amino acids. The V gene's germline CDR1 is SGHKS and CDR2 YYEKEE (reference sequence). CDR3 residues: CASGPGPGCDTNEKLFF. CDR3 coding DNA: TGTGCCAGCGGCCCCGGGCCCGGCTGCGACACCAATGAAAAACTGTTTTTT.

This clonotype was detected many times. V and J are TRBV12-3 or TRBV12-4 and TRBJ1-6, with TRBD1 identical over 9 bases. After removal of 7 bases from V and 9 bases from J, the junction contained 7 bases not matched to a gene. The CDR3 has 14 residues. Here the CDR3 reads CASTRTGDGSPLHF. The CDR3 DNA reads TGTGCCAGCACCAGGACAGGGGATGGTTCACCCCTCCACTTT.

This clonotype has at least ten counts. The V gene is TRBV12-3 or TRBV12-4, the J gene TRBJ1-2; TRBD1 matches 9 bases. V was clipped by 2 bases and J by 6 bases; unmatched bases: 4. This CDR3 has 14 amino acids. CDR3 DNA: TGTGCCAGCAGTTTAACGGACAGGGGAAATGGCTACACCTTC. It specifies CASSLTDRGNGYTF.